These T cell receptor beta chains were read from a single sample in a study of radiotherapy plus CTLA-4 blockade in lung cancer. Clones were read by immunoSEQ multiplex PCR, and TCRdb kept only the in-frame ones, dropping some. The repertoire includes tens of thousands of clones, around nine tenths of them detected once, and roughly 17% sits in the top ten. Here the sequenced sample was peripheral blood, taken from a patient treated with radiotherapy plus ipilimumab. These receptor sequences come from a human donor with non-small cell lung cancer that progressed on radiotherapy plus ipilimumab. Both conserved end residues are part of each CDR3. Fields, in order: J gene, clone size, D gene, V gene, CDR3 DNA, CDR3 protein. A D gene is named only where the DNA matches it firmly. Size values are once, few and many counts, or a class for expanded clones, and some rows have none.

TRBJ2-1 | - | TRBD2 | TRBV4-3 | TGCGCCAGCAGCCAGGGCAGCGGGGGTTCCTACAATGAGCAGTTCTTC | CASSQGSGGSYNEQFF
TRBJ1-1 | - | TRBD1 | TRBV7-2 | TGTGCCAGCAGCTTAGGGGATCCAGGGGGACCTGAAGCTTTCTTT | CASSLGDPGGPEAFF
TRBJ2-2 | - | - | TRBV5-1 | TGCGCCAGCATTCAGGGGGGCGACACCGGGGAGCTGTTTTTT | CASIQGGDTGELFF
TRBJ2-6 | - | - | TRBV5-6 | TGTGCCAGCAGCGGGACCTTCTCTGGGGCCAACGTCCTGACTTTC | CASSGTFSGANVLTF
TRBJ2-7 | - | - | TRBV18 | TGTGCCAGCTCACCTAGTCTCTACGAGCAGTACTTC | CASSPSLYEQYF
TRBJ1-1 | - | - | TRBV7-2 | TGTGCCAGCAGCCCGGGTCGGACGAACACTGAAGCTTTCTTT | CASSPGRTNTEAFF
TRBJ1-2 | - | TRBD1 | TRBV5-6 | TGTGCCAGCAGCGCGGGACAGGTTTCGCGTGGCTACACCTTC | CASSAGQVSRGYTF
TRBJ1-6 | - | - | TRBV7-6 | TGTGCCAGCAGCTTAGAGGCAGTCCAGGGAGTCTCCTATAATTCACCCCTCCACTTT | CASSLEAVQGVSYNSPLHF
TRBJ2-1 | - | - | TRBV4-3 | TGCGCCAGCAGCCAATTGGGGGTATACAATGAGCAGTTCTTC | CASSQLGVYNEQFF
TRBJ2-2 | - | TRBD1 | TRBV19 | TGTGCCAGTAGTACCGGGACAGGGGCCACCGGGGAGCTGTTTTTT | CASSTGTGATGELFF
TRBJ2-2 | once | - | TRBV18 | TGTGCCAGCTCACCTCTGCTAAGGGGGAATAAGAACACCGGGGAGCTGTTTTTT | CASSPLLRGNKNTGELFF
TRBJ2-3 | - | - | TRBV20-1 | TGCAGTGCTCATCCCGGGACACAGCCGTATTTT | CSAHPGTQPYF
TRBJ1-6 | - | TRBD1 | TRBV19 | TGTGCCAGTAGTGTCGGACAGGGGATTTATAATTCACCCCTCCACTTT | CASSVGQGIYNSPLHF
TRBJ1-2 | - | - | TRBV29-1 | TGCAGCGCCTCGCAGTGGACAGTCGGCTATGGCTACACCTTC | CSASQWTVGYGYTF
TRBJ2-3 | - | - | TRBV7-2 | TGTGCCAGCAGCTTAGTTTGGACTGCCCTCGATACGCAGTATTTT | CASSLVWTALDTQYF
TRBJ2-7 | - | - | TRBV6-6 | TGTGCCAGCAGTTTGGAGACAGTCTACGAGCAGTACTTC | CASSLETVYEQYF
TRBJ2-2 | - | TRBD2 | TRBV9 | TGTGCCAGCAGCCCCATAGCGGGAGGGTCCAACACCGGGGAGCTGTTTTTT | CASSPIAGGSNTGELFF
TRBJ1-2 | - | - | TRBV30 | TGTGCCTGGACCCATAACTCTGGCTACACCTTC | CAWTHNSGYTF
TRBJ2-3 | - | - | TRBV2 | TGTGCCAGCAGGAAGGGGGTCGGCACAGATACGCAGTATTTT | CASRKGVGTDTQYF
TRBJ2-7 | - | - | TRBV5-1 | TGCGCCAGCAGCTTGGATGGGACGGAGTTCTACGAGCAGTACTTC | CASSLDGTEFYEQYF
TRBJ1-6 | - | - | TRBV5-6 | TGTGCCAGCAGCCGCGGACAGCTTAATTCACCCCTCCACTTT | CASSRGQLNSPLHF
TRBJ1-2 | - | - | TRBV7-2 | TGTGCCAGCAGCCTGGACAGTGGGGAGGGAGCTAACTATGGCTACACCTTC | CASSLDSGEGANYGYTF
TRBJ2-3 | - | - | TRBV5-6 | TGTGCCAGCAGCCCGGACCGAGGCTACACAGATACGCAGTATTTT | CASSPDRGYTDTQYF
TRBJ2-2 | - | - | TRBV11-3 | TGTGCCAGCAGCTCGGACATAACCGGGGAGCTGTTTTTT | CASSSDITGELFF
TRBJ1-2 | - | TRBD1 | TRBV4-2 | TGTGCCAGCAGCCAAGATGGGACAGGGGGCGGCTATGGCTACACCTTC | CASSQDGTGGGYGYTF
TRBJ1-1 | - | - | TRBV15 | TGTGCCACCAGCAGAGATCTGGGGGGGAACACTGAAGCTTTCTTT | CATSRDLGGNTEAFF
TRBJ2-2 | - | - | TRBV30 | TGTGCCTGGAGTGTAATATCCCCCGGGGAGCTGTTTTTT | CAWSVISPGELFF
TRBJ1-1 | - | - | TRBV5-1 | TGCGCCAGCCAGGACAATCTGTACACTGAAGCTTTCTTT | CASQDNLYTEAFF